This TCR beta chain was sequenced for a study of CD4 T cells in relation to SARS-CoV-2 and coronaviruses. Study findings and constraints: In roughly 65% of donors, memory CD4+ clonotypes crossrecognized SARS-CoV-2 and at least one common cold coronavirus spike. Memory recall responses, not primary responses primed in culture, are what the assay detects.

The length of the CDR3 is 14 residues. V shed 3 bases and J shed 4 bases, with 12 bases lying between them. Germline CDR1 reads MNHEY; CDR2 reads SMNVEV (reference sequence). With regard to this clone: Antigen unknown.

The method was immunoSEQ multiplex PCR; TCRdb's version includes in-frame clones alone and lacks a portion of them. This table holds approximately 59,000 clones, about 90% found once. Unexposed donor CD4+ T cells date from about 2011-2018, before the COVID-19 pandemic. This TCR was sampled from a human donor in good health. This sequence joins TRBV27 and TRBJ1-2; no clear D gene. Specimen: memory CD4+ T cells from PBMCs. The CDR3 loop is CASSLNGGLYGYTF. The CDR3 bases are TGTGCCAGCAGTTTGAATGGAGGGCTCTATGGCTACACCTTC.